A single sample gave rise to the 8 T cell receptor beta chains below, sequenced in a study of CD8+ T cells in alopecia areata. RNA was extracted and reverse transcribed into cDNA as the sequencing template. Generated by immunoSEQ multiplex PCR, the TCRdb table keeps only in-frame clones and is missing some. There are around 110,000 clones in the sample, none observed a single time. The sequencing sample was made of lesional skin. The receptor set was obtained from a C3H/HeJ mouse with alopecia areata. The MHC haplotype of the strain is H2-k.

This clone occurred many times. Any gene name here is a mouse gene name. The CDR3 goes on 4 residues after the read ends, and that part is filled in from the germline J gene. This chain uses TRBV13-3 with TRBJ2-3; 8 nucleotides align to TRBD2. The CDR3 is made up of 13 amino acids. Germline V gene sequence: CDR1 NNHDY, CDR2 SYVADS. CDR3 bases read: TGTGCCAGCAGCTATGACTGGGGAGAA. Translating it yields CASSYDWGE. The complete CDR3 protein is CASSYDWGETLYF.

This clone was counted a few times. Gene names are the mouse ones. The missing CDR3 end, 4 residues past where the read stops, is filled in from the germline J gene. The chain joins TRBV13-3 to TRBJ2-7, with 7 bases identical to TRBD1. The germline CDR1 and CDR2 sequences are NNHDY and SYVADS. This CDR3 region has 13 residues. The sequenced CDR3 bases are TGTGCCAGCAGTCCGGGACAGCCTTAT. Its protein is CASSPGQPY. The complete CDR3 reads CASSPGQPYEQYF.

This clone was recorded at least ten times. Genes and germline are mouse. The read ends 4 residues shy of where the CDR3 ends; the end is completed using the germline J gene. This chain links TRBV13-3 with TRBJ2-1, with 7 nucleotides matching TRBD1. Germline-derived CDR1 and CDR2 are NNHDY and SYVADS. Trimming cost V 2 bases and J 0 bases; bases outside gene matches: 2. CDR3 size: 15 residues. This chain's CDR3 is CASSEGQVNYAEQFF. Incomplete CDR3 DNA: TGTGCCAGCAGTGAAGGACAGGTTAACTATGCT.

This clone was counted between two and nine times. Mouse germline and gene names are used. The sequenced fragment ends 4 residues before the CDR3 boundary, so the rest is inferred from the germline J gene. V is TRBV13-3 and J is TRBJ2-2, with a tentative D call TRBD1 (6 bases). The V gene's germline CDR1 is NNHDY and CDR2 SYVADS. There are 15 residues in the CDR3. V dropped 4 bases and J dropped 2 bases, with 12 bases sitting between them. Partial CDR3 DNA: TGTGCCAGCAGTCCTGGGACAACTAACACCGGG. It translates to CASSPGTTNTG. The entire CDR3 is CASSPGTTNTGQLYF.

Ten or more counts support this clone. The listed genes are named as in mouse. The CDR3 end lies 4 residues beyond the end of the read and is filled in from the germline J gene. This chain connects TRBV13-3 to TRBJ1-1; 10 positions match TRBD1. The ends lost 0 bases at V and 3 bases at J; junction bases unmatched: 2. CDR3 length: 15 residues. Germline V gene lookup returns CDR1 NNHDY and CDR2 SYVADS. CDR3 DNA (partial): TGTGCCAGCAGTGATGGGGACAGGGGTGACACA. It encodes CASSDGDRGDT. Given in full, the CDR3 is CASSDGDRGDTEVFF.

This clone was counted only a few times. The gene names given are mouse names. CDR3 amino acids: CASSDAGQKNERLFF. Incomplete CDR3 DNA: TGTGCCAGCAGTGACGCGGGACAGAAAAACGAA. The chain employs TRBV13-3 and TRBJ1-4; TRBD1 matches at 7 bases. The read is 4 residues too short to cover the CDR3 end, so that end is filled in from the germline J gene. V was clipped by 2 bases and J by 5 bases; unmatched bases: 6. Germline V gene data show CDR1 as NNHDY and CDR2 as SYVADS. This CDR3 has 15 amino acids.

There are a few counts of this clone. Gene and germline names: mouse. The CDR3 is cut off 4 residues early in the read; its end comes from the germline J gene. The chain couples TRBV14 to TRBJ2-7; no definite D call. CDR3 length equals 12 residues. The germline V gene has CDR1 SGHDT and CDR2 FRDEAV. The CDR3 sequence is CASSYNKYEQYF. The CDR3 DNA, read in part, is TGTGCCAGCAGTTATAACAAATAT.

The table lists this clone with a few counts. Gene names are the mouse ones. Partial CDR3 DNA: TGCACCTGCAGTGTAAACTGGGGGGGACAAGAC. This gives the protein CTCSVNWGGQD. The full CDR3 reads CTCSVNWGGQDTQYF. The chain has TRBV1 and TRBJ2-5; TRBD2 matches 10 bases. The CDR3 end falls 4 residues outside the read, so it is completed with the germline J gene. The V and J ends lost 4 bases and 3 bases, in that order; junction bases with no gene match: 4. The V gene's germline CDR1 is NSQYPW and CDR2 LRSPGD (reference sequence). CDR3 size: 15 residues.